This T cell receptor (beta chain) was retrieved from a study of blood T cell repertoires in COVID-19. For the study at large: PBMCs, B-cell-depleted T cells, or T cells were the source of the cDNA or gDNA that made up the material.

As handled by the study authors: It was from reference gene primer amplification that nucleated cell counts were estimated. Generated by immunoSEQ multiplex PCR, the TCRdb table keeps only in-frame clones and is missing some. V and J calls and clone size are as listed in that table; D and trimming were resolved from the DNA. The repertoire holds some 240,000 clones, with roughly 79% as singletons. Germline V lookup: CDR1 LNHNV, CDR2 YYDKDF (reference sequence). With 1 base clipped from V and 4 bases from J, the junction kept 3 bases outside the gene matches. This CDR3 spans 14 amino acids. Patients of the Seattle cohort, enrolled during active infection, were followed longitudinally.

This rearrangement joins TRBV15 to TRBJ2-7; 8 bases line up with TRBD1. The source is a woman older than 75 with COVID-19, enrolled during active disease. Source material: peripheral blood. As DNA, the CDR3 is TGTGCCACCAGCAGAGCCCAGGGGGCGTACGAGCAGTACTTC. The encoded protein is CATSRAQGAYEQYF. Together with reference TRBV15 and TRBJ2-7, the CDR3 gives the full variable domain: DAMVIQNPRYQVTQFGKPVTLSCSQTLNHNVMYWYQQKSSQAPKLLFHYYDKDFNNEADTPDNFQSRRPNTSFCFLDIRSPGLGDTAMYLCATSRAQGAYEQYFGPGTRLTVT.